One and the same sample provided the 18 T cell receptor beta chains below, sequenced in a study of T cells in Graves' hyperthyroidism and ophthalmopathy. The TCR beta CDR3 regions underwent amplification using RNA transcripts as the source. HTBI primers drove first-round RT-PCR of the TCR CDR3. TCRdb passed the multiplex PCR reads through MiXCR, listing each CDR3 protein once. This table has 500,000 to 800,000 distinct CDR3 sequences, about 45% appearing once. Sequenced input: peripheral blood or thyroid tissue (not recorded which). The receptors shown here come from an adult man with Graves' disease, either hyperthyroidism or ophthalmopathy (not recorded which).

This clonotype was seen ten or more times. The J gene is TRBJ1-2, the V gene TRBV7-8, with TRBD1 identical over 7 bases. V gave up 5 bases and J gave up 4 bases; unmatched junction bases: 4. Germline CDR1 reads SGHVS; CDR2 reads FQNEAQ. CDR3 length: 13 amino acids. This CDR3 is CASSATGAYGYTF. The CDR3 DNA reads TGTGCCAGCAGCGCAACAGGGGCCTATGGCTACACCTTC.

This clonotype was seen at least ten times. The V and J genes are TRBV2 and TRBJ1-2; D is perhaps TRBD1 (6 bases). The CDR3 runs 15 residues. With 6 bases removed from V and 4 bases from J, the gap between germline ends came to 18 bases. Germline V lookup: CDR1 SNHLY, CDR2 FYNNEI. CDR3 residues: CASSYGTLLVYGYTF. CDR3 in DNA: TGTGCCAGCAGCTACGGGACACTTCTTGTCTATGGCTACACCTTC. The whole variable domain, remainder taken from reference TRBV2 and TRBJ1-2, is EPEVTQTPSHQVTQMGQEVILRCVPISNHLYFYWYRQILGQKVEFLVSFYNNEISEKSEIFDDQFSVERPDGSNFTLKIRSTKLEDSAMYFCASSYGTLLVYGYTFGSGTRLTVV.

V gene TRBV7-2 combines with J gene TRBJ1-5; 10 nucleotides agree with TRBD1. V shed 0 bases and J 7 bases; nucleotides not matched to a gene: 3. The germline CDR1 and CDR2 sequences are SGHTA and FQGNSA. This CDR3 contains 15 residues. Written as DNA, the CDR3 is TGTGCCAGCAGCTTAGCGGGACAGGGGTACCAGCCCCAGCATTTT. Encoded protein: CASSLAGQGYQPQHF.

V is TRBV20-1 and J is TRBJ2-7; D uncertain. CDR1 is DFQATT, CDR2 SNEGSKA, per germline (reference sequence). Trimming removed 2 bases at V and 4 bases at J, with 15 bases between. The CDR3 has 14 amino acids. This CDR3 is CSARPSRPDYEQYF. CDR3 DNA: TGCAGTGCTAGACCCTCAAGACCTGATTACGAGCAGTACTTC.

This clonotype was found many times. This rearrangement joins TRBV20-1 to TRBJ1-2; the D is unclear. Trimming took 6 bases from V and 7 from J, leaving 18 bases between them. There are 13 residues in the CDR3. Per germline, CDR1 DFQATT and CDR2 SNEGSKA (reference sequence). CDR3 sequence: CSARSDEISGYTF. The CDR3 DNA follows: TGCAGTGCCAGGTCAGACGAGATCTCTGGCTACACCTTC.

The rearrangement links TRBV24-1 to TRBJ1-5; D is possibly TRBD1 (6 bases). Germline CDR1 and CDR2: KGHDR and SFDVKD. Trimming stripped 5 bases from V and 2 bases from J, with 9 bases between. This CDR3 spans 14 amino acids. CDR3: CATSGGQGNQPQHF. The CDR3 DNA reads as TGTGCCACCAGTGGGGGACAAGGCAATCAGCCCCAGCATTTT.

The chain employs TRBV2 and TRBJ2-7, with D uncertain. CDR1 is SNHLY, CDR2 FYNNEI, per germline. Trimming shortened V by 5 bases and J by 6 bases, and 8 bases separated the two germline ends. The length of the CDR3 is 11 residues. Here the CDR3 reads CASSFSREQYF. As DNA, the CDR3 is TGTGCCAGCAGTTTTTCCCGCGAGCAGTACTTC.

The V gene is TRBV2, the J gene TRBJ1-2; weak D call: TRBD1 (5 bases). CDR3 length: 13 amino acids. The V end lost 6 bases, the J end lost 4 bases, and 12 bases lay between the germline ends. Germline V CDR1 and CDR2: SNHLY, FYNNEI. The CDR3 is CASSLGVAYGYTF. The CDR3 DNA reads as TGTGCCAGCAGCCTAGGGGTTGCCTATGGCTACACCTTC.

This clonotype was seen a few times. The chain combines TRBV4-2 with TRBJ1-1; a weak D match, TRBD1 (5 bases). The germline V gene encodes CDR1 LGHNA and CDR2 YNFKEQ. This CDR3 is 13 amino acids long. Trimming stripped 1 base from V and 8 bases from J, with 11 bases between. The CDR3 reads CASSQGRRGEAFF. In DNA, the CDR3 is TGTGCCAGCAGCCAAGGGAGGAGGGGCGAAGCTTTCTTT.

This chain uses TRBV9 with TRBJ2-3, with D tentatively TRBD2 (5 bases). V was shortened by 0 bases and J by 2 bases, with 7 bases between the two germline ends. Germline loops: CDR1 SGDLS, CDR2 YYNGEE. The CDR3 is 14 residues long. CDR3 in DNA: TGTGCCAGCAGCGTAGACGGACTCACAGATACGCAGTATTTT. This gives the protein CASSVDGLTDTQYF.

CDR3 coding DNA: TGTGCCAGCAGCGCGAACAGGGTAGAAGGTGAGCAGTACTTC. Translated, it gives CASSANRVEGEQYF. This chain joins TRBV7-9 and TRBJ2-7; TRBD1 might be the D (6 bases). Trimming left V 5 bases short and J 7 bases short, with 18 bases between. This CDR3 spans 14 amino acids. Germline CDR1 SEHNR, CDR2 FQNEAQ (reference sequence).

A note on this clonotype: Being one base from a much bigger clone, this may be a read error. The rearrangement joins TRBV6-1 to TRBJ2-5; no clear D gene. From germline, CDR1 is MNHNS and CDR2 SASEGT. The CDR3 contains 12 residues. CDR3 nucleotides: TGTGCCAGCAGTTACCCCCAAGGGACCCAGTACTTC. It translates to CASSYPQGTQYF.

This clonotype was counted at least ten times. The chain uses TRBV4-1 and TRBJ1-4, with TRBD1 as a possible D gene (5 bases). The CDR3 totals 14 residues. CDR1 and CDR2 (germline): MGHRA, YSYEKL. V lost 1 base, J lost 13 bases, and 16 bases lay in between. The CDR3 spells CASSQVRVRGGLFF. The CDR3 region has the DNA TGCGCCAGCAGCCAAGTACGTGTTAGGGGCGGACTGTTTTTT.

On this clonotype itself: This could be a read error, since a much larger clone is one nucleotide away. This chain connects TRBV7-9 to TRBJ2-7; TRBD2 is a possible D gene (6 bases). CDR1 is SEHNR, CDR2 FQNEAQ, per germline (reference sequence). The CDR3 covers 15 residues. Here the CDR3 DNA reads TGTGCCAGCAGTGATTCACGCGGGGTTGCCTACGGGCAGTACTTC. Translation gives CASSDSRGVAYGQYF.

The V call is TRBV20-1, the J call TRBJ1-1; tentative D call: TRBD1 (5 bases). Germline values: CDR1 DFQATT, CDR2 SNEGSKA (reference sequence). The CDR3 runs 12 residues. Trimming removed 1 base from V and 7 bases from J, with 10 bases in between. DNA for the CDR3: TGCAGTGCTAGAGTTGCAGGGTTTGAAGCTTTCTTT. It is translated as CSARVAGFEAFF.

The chain couples TRBV6-5 to TRBJ1-2; D unresolved. The CDR3 has 13 amino acids. CDR1 is MNHEY and CDR2 is SVGAGI in the germline V gene. Deletions cut 2 bases from V and 5 bases from J, with 9 bases between. CDR3 nucleotides: TGTGCCAGCAGTTACCAAGGAAGGTATGGCTACACCTTC. Translation: CASSYQGRYGYTF.

This clonotype was counted at least ten times. The CDR3 loop is CASSASGYGYTF. The CDR3 DNA reads as TGTGCCAGCAGCGCCTCAGGGTATGGCTACACCTTC. The rearrangement uses TRBV9 and TRBJ1-2; TRBD1 is a possible D gene (5 bases). Germline lookup yields CDR1 SGDLS and CDR2 YYNGEE. V was trimmed by 3 bases and J by 5 bases, leaving 8 bases between them. The CDR3 is 12 amino acids.

The CDR3, as DNA: TGCAGTGCTCAAGACAGTTCAGCTAACTATGGCTACACCTTC. Translation gives CSAQDSSANYGYTF. V is TRBV20-1 and J is TRBJ1-2, with a possible D match to TRBD1 (5 bases). Trimming cost V 5 bases and J 0 bases, with 13 bases left between them. Germline CDR1 and CDR2: DFQATT and SNEGSKA (reference sequence). This CDR3 comprises 14 residues.